Below, 14 T cell receptor beta chains from the same sample are listed, as sequenced in a study of shared clonotypes between healthy human individuals (dated by TCRdb to about 2020). Library generation was performed with the immunoSEQ multiplex PCR assay. TCRdb holds this immuneACCESS table with in-frame rearrangements only. Some clones are missing; in checked studies, unresolved V genes explain under half, and the rest has no known cause. The sample includes roughly 680,000 clones, with 72% observed a single time. The top ten clonotypes cover under 2% of the sample. The sequenced sample was memory CD4+ T cells sorted from blood. Sample cell subset or site, as interpreted from the label and publication: CD45RA-negative fraction. Every receptor here comes from a young woman in good health.

The chain joins TRBV28 to TRBJ1-2, with D uncertain. The V and J ends lost 3 bases and 6 bases respectively, with 11 bases between them. CDR1 and CDR2 (germline): MDHEN, SYDVKM. CDR3 size: 13 residues. The CDR3 DNA is TGTGCCAGCAGTTTGGACCCGACGGATGGCTACACCTTC. Amino acids: CASSLDPTDGYTF.

This clone appeared a single time. The chain uses TRBV7-8 and TRBJ2-1; the D is unclear. Trimming left V 1 base short and J 4 bases short, with 8 bases between. The CDR3 loop spans 14 amino acids. Germline assignment: CDR1 SGHVS and CDR2 FQNEAQ. CDR3 sequence: CASSLVGSYNEQFF. Written as DNA, the CDR3 is TGTGCCAGCAGCTTAGTAGGTAGTTACAATGAGCAGTTCTTC.

This clone was seen only once. The gene calls are TRBV2 and TRBJ2-3, with a tentative D call TRBD2 (7 bases). V lost 7 bases and J lost 6, with 14 bases in between. The CDR3 is 13 amino acids. Germline CDR1 is SNHLY and CDR2 is FYNNEI. This CDR3 is CASKGGATDTQYF. CDR3 nucleotide sequence: TGTGCCAGCAAGGGGGGGGCAACGGATACGCAGTATTTT.

The chain couples TRBV28 to TRBJ2-1; 7 bases are a match to TRBD2. With 7 bases clipped from V and 0 bases from J, the junction kept 6 bases outside the gene matches. The CDR3 runs to 15 residues. The germline CDR1 and CDR2 sequences are MDHEN and SYDVKM. CDR3 amino acids: CASKIGGSSYNEQFF. CDR3 nucleotide sequence: TGTGCCAGCAAGATTGGCGGGAGCTCCTACAATGAGCAGTTCTTC.

The V call is TRBV13, the J call TRBJ2-5; D may be TRBD1 (5 bases). The CDR3 spans 15 residues. Germline CDR1 and CDR2: PRHDT and FYEKMQ (reference sequence). The V and J ends lost 7 bases and 4 bases respectively, with 19 bases between them. Written as DNA, the CDR3 is TGTGCCAGCACCATGTACACAGGCACCATAGAGACCCAGTACTTC. Protein product: CASTMYTGTIETQYF.

This clone was observed once. The chain links TRBV5-1 to TRBJ1-2; perhaps TRBD1 as D (5 bases). Germline loops: CDR1 SGHRS, CDR2 YFSETQ. This CDR3 is 17 amino acids long. V lost 0 bases and J 3 bases, leaving 18 bases between the germline ends. DNA for the CDR3: TGCGCCAGCAGCTTGGCCCCGGACACTCCCAGGTACTATGGCTACACCTTC. Amino acid sequence: CASSLAPDTPRYYGYTF.

This chain uses TRBV6-4 with TRBJ1-1, with TRBD1 as a possible D gene (5 bases). The CDR3 extends over 15 amino acids. Trimming took off 3 bases at V and 7 bases at J, with 18 bases between the two ends. Germline-derived CDR1 and CDR2 are MRHNA and SNTAGT. The CDR3 coding sequence is TGTGCCAGCAGTGAGGGGGACTTATCCATCGGTGAAGCTTTCTTT. It yields the protein CASSEGDLSIGEAFF.

The chain employs TRBV5-1 and TRBJ1-1; 7 nucleotides match TRBD1. Germline V gene sequence: CDR1 SGHRS, CDR2 YFSETQ. With 1 base clipped from V and 0 bases from J, the junction kept 3 bases outside the gene matches. This CDR3 has 15 amino acids. The CDR3 region is CASSLTGDLNTEAFF. In DNA form, the CDR3 reads TGCGCCAGCAGCTTGACAGGGGACTTGAACACTGAAGCTTTCTTT.

The chain is built from TRBV7-2 and TRBJ1-2; D not resolved. Trimming cost V 5 bases and J 8 bases, with 15 bases left between them. The V gene's germline CDR1 is SGHTA and CDR2 FQGNSA. The CDR3 length is 13 residues. The CDR3 protein is CASSPREASGYTF. CDR3 nucleotides: TGTGCCAGCAGCCCGCGGGAAGCGAGCGGCTACACCTTC.

Ten or more counts support this clone. The V and J genes are TRBV5-6 and TRBJ2-1, with 7 bases identical to TRBD2. The CDR3 has 16 residues. Germline loops: CDR1 SGHDT, CDR2 YYEEEE. Unmatched junction bases numbered 13, after V lost 4 bases and J lost 6 bases. This CDR3 is CASSTLSGIRANEQFF. Written as DNA, the CDR3 is TGTGCCAGCAGCACCCTGAGCGGGATCCGTGCCAATGAGCAGTTCTTC. The full variable domain, completed using reference TRBV5-6 and TRBJ2-1, is DAGVTQSPTHLIKTRGQQVTLRCSPKSGHDTVSWYQQALGQGPQFIFQYYEEEERQRGNFPDRFSGHQFPNYSSELNVNALLLGDSALYLCASSTLSGIRANEQFFGPGTRLTVL.

Only one count was recorded for this clone. The chain recombines TRBV27 with TRBJ2-7; 10 bases fit TRBD1. The CDR3 runs 15 residues. Germline trimming cut 6 bases from V and 2 bases from J; bases unmatched to any gene: 7. Germline V gives CDR1 MNHEY, CDR2 SMNVEV (reference sequence). The CDR3 loop reads CASSPGQGRPYEQYF. Here the CDR3 DNA reads TGTGCCAGCAGCCCGGGACAGGGGAGGCCCTACGAGCAGTACTTC.

The chain carries TRBV6-5 and TRBJ1-2; no firm D call. Deletions cut 9 bases from V and 4 bases from J, with 15 bases between. The CDR3 totals 13 residues. Germline V CDR1 and CDR2: MNHEY, SVGAGI. CDR3 nucleotide sequence: TGTGCCAGTCACGGGCCAGGCATCTATGGCTACACCTTC. It yields the protein CASHGPGIYGYTF.

A note on this clone: The same CDR3 arises from other DNA sequences in this sample as well. This rearrangement joins TRBV18 to TRBJ2-7, with D hard to call. V was cut by 3 bases and J by 7 bases, with 13 bases left in between. There are 13 residues in the CDR3. Germline values: CDR1 KGHSH, CDR2 LQKENI. Here the CDR3 reads CASSPAGSREQYF. Written as DNA, the CDR3 is TGTGCCAGCTCACCTGCAGGTAGTCGGGAGCAGTACTTC.

For this clone: This may come from a read error, since a much larger clone is one base off. The sample carries other DNA sequences with the same CDR3. The genes are TRBV5-1 and TRBJ2-1, with 9 nucleotides matching TRBD2. The CDR3 has 15 amino acids. After removal of 1 base from V and 3 bases from J, the junction contained 2 bases not matched to a gene. CDR1 is SGHRS, CDR2 YFSETQ, per germline. CDR3 region: CASSLSSGDYNEQFF. In DNA, the CDR3 is TGCGCCAGCAGCTTGTCTAGCGGGGACTACAATGAGCAGTTCTTC.